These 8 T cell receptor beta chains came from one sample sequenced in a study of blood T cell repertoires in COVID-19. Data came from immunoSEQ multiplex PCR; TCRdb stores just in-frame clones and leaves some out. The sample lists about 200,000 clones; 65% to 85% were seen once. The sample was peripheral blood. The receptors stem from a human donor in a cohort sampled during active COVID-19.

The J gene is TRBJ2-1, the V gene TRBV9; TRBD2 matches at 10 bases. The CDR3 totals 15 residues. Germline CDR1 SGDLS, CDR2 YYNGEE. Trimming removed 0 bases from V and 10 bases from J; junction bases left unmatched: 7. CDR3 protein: CASSVDSGRAREQFF. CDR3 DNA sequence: TGTGCCAGCAGCGTAGACAGCGGGAGGGCCCGGGAGCAGTTCTTC.

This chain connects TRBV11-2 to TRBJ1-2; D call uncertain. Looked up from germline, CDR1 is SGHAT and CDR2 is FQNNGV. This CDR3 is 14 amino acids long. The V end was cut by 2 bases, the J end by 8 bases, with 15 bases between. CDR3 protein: CASSLMEWRRGYTF. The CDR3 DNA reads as TGTGCCAGCAGCTTAATGGAGTGGCGGCGGGGCTACACCTTC. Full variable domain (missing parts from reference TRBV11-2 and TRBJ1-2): EAGVAQSPRYKIIEKRQSVAFWCNPISGHATLYWYQQILGQGPKLLIQFQNNGVVDDSQLPKDRFSAERLKGVDSTLKIQPAKLEDSAVYLCASSLMEWRRGYTFGSGTRLTVV.

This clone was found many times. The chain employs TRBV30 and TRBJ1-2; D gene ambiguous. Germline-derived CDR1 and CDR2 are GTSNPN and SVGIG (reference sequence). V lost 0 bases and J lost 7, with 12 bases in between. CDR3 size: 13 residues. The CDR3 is CAWSVFESGGYTF. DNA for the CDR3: TGTGCCTGGAGTGTATTTGAGTCTGGTGGCTACACCTTC.

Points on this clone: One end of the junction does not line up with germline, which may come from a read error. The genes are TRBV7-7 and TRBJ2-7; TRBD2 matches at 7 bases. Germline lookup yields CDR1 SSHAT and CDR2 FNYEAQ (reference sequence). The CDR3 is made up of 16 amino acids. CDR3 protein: CASSLGSLAAGYEQYF. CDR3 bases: TGTGCTAGCAGCTTAGGATCCCTAGCGGCCGGGTACGAGCAGTACTTC.

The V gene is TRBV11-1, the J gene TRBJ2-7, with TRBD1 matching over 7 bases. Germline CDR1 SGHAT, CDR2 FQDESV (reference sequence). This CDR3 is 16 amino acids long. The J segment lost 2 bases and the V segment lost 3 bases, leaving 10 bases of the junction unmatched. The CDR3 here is CASSFFSGTATYEQYF. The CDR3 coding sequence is TGTGCCAGCAGCTTTTTCAGTGGGACAGCCACCTACGAGCAGTACTTC.

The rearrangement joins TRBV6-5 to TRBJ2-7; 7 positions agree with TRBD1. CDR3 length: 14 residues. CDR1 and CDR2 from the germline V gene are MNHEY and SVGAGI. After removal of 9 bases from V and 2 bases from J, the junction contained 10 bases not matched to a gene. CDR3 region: CASTIQGQTYEQYF. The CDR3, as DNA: TGTGCCAGTACTATTCAGGGACAGACCTACGAGCAGTACTTC.

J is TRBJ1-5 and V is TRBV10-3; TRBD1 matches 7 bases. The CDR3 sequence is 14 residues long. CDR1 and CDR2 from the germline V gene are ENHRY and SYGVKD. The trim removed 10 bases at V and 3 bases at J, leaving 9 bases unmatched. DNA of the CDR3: TGTGCCACCCGACAGGGAATGAACAATCAGCCCCAGCATTTT. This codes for CATRQGMNNQPQHF.

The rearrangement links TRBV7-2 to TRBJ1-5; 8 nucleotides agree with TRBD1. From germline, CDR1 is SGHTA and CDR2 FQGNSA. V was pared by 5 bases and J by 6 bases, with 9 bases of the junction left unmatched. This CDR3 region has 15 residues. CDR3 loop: CASSTTQGTGQPQHF. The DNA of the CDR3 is TGTGCCAGCAGCACGACACAAGGGACAGGTCAGCCCCAGCATTTT.